Detailed here is one T cell receptor beta chain. The data were obtained in a study of chemoradiotherapy in HPV16-positive cancers. With V trimmed by 7 bases and J by 6 bases, 13 bases remained unmatched. Germline V gene lookup returns CDR1 WNHNN and CDR2 SYGVQD (reference sequence). This CDR3 is built from 15 residues. The repertoire was sequenced with immunoSEQ multiplex PCR; TCRdb's copy has only in-frame clones and lacks some. The data contain 8,000 to 9,000 clones, around two thirds of them singletons. J is TRBJ2-7 and V is TRBV10-1; TRBD2 agrees at 9 bases. The specimen was taken from a patient who underwent chemoradiotherapy. This sequence was found in a human donor with HPV-associated anogenital cancer. The CDR3 here is CASTLWREGRLEQYF. The CDR3 nucleotides are TGCGCCAGCACTCTGTGGCGGGAGGGCCGTCTCGAGCAGTACTTC.